This T cell receptor beta chain stems from a study of blood T cell repertoires in COVID-19. At the level of the study: Whether acute or convalescent, the COVID-19 samples came from the United States, Italy and Spain. PBMCs, B-cell-depleted T cells, or T cells were the source of the cDNA or gDNA that made up the material.

In the original workflow: Amplification of reference gene primers provided the estimated nucleated cell counts. The repertoire was sequenced with immunoSEQ multiplex PCR; TCRdb's copy has only in-frame clones and lacks some. V and J calls and clone size are copied from that table; D and trimming were computed from the DNA. The table records just over 300,000 clones, about 90% of them present only once. Enrollment of patients from Seattle took place during active infection, with longitudinal follow-up. The table lists this clone with a count of one. The sample carries other DNA sequences with the same CDR3. The sample comprised peripheral blood. The sequence was obtained from a woman aged 25 to 39 with COVID-19, enrolled during active disease.

In DNA form, the CDR3 reads TGCAGCGTTGGTGAGGGTGAGACCCAGTACTTC. Amino acid sequence: CSVGEGETQYF. This rearrangement joins TRBV29-1 to TRBJ2-5, with a weak D call TRBD2 (5 bases). The CDR3 is 11 amino acids. Germline loops: CDR1 SQVTM, CDR2 ANQGSEA. The V end lost 4 bases, the J end lost 5 bases, and 8 bases lay between the germline ends.